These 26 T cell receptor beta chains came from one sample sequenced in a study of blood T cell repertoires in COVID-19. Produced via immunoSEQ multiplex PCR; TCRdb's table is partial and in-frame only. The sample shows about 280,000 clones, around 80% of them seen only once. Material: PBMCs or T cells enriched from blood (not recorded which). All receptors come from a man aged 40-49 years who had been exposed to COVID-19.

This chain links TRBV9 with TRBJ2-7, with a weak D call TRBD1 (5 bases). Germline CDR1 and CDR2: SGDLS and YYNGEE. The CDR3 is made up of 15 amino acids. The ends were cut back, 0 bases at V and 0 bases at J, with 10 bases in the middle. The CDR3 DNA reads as TGTGCCAGCAGCGTAGATTCAGGGTTCTCCTACGAGCAGTACTTC. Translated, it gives CASSVDSGFSYEQYF.

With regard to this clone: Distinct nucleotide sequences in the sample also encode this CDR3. The CDR3 loop reads CASSPDSNYGYTF. The CDR3 bases are TGTGCCAGCAGTCCGGACTCTAACTATGGCTACACCTTC. V and J are TRBV2 and TRBJ1-2; unclear D gene. The V gene's germline CDR1 is SNHLY and CDR2 FYNNEI. Trimming pared 5 bases from V and 0 bases from J, leaving 7 bases between. The length of the CDR3 is 13 residues.

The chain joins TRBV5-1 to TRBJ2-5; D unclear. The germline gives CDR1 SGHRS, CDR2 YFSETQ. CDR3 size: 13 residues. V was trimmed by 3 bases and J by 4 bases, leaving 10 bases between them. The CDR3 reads CASSSPAGETQYF. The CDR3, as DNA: TGCGCCAGCAGCTCGCCAGCAGGAGAGACCCAGTACTTC.

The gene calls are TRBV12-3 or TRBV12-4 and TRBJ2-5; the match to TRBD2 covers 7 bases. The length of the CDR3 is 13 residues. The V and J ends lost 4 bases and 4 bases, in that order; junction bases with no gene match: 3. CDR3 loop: CASSSGGRETQYF. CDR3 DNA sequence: TGTGCCAGCAGTTCCGGCGGGAGAGAGACCCAGTACTTC.

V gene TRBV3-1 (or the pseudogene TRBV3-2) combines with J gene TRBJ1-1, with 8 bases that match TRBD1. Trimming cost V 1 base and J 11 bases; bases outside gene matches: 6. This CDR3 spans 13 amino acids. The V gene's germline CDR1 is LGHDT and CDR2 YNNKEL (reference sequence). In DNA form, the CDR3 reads TGTGCCAGCAGCCAAGGAGGGGACAGGAAGGCTTTCTTT. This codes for CASSQGGDRKAFF.

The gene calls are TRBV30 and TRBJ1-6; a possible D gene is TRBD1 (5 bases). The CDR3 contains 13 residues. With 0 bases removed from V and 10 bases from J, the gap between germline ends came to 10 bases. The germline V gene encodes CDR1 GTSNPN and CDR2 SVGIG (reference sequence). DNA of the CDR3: TGTGCCTGGAGTGTTGGGGGAGGATCACCCCTCCACTTT. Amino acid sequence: CAWSVGGGSPLHF.

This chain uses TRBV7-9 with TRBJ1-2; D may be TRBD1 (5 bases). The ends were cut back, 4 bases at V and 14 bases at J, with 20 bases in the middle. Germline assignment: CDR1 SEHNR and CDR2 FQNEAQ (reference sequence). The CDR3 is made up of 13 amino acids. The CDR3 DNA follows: TGTGCCAGCAGCTCCTTCGGGAGGGGTGGTTTTACCTTC. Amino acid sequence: CASSSFGRGGFTF.

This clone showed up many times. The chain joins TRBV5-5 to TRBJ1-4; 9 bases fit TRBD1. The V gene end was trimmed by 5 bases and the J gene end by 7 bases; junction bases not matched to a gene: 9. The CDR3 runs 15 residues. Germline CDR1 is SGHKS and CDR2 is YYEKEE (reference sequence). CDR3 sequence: CASSIPTGGSEKLFF. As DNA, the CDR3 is TGTGCCAGCAGTATACCGACAGGGGGAAGTGAAAAACTGTTTTTT.

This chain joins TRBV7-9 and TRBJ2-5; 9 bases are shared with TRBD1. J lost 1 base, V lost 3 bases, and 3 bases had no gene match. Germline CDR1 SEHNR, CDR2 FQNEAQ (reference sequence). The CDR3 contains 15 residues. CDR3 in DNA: TGTGCCAGCAGCTTGGACAGGGGCGTCCAAGAGACCCAGTACTTC. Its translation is CASSLDRGVQETQYF. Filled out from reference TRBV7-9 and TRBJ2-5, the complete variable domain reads DTGVSQNPRHKITKRGQNVTFRCDPISEHNRLYWYRQTLGQGPEFLTYFQNEAQLEKSRLLSDRFSAERPKGSFSTLEIQRTEQGDSAMYLCASSLDRGVQETQYFGPGTRLLVL.

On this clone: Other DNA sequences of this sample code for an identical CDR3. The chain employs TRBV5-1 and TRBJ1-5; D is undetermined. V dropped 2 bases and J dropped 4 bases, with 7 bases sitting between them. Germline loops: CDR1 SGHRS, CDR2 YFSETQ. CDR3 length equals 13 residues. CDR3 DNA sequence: TGCGCCAGCAGCTTCTCAGGTAATCAGCCCCAGCATTTT. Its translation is CASSFSGNQPQHF. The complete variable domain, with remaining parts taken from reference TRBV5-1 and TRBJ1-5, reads KAGVTQTPRYLIKTRGQQVTLSCSPISGHRSVSWYQQTPGQGLQFLFEYFSETQRNKGNFPGRFSGRQFSNSRSEMNVSTLELGDSALYLCASSFSGNQPQHFGDGTRLSIL.

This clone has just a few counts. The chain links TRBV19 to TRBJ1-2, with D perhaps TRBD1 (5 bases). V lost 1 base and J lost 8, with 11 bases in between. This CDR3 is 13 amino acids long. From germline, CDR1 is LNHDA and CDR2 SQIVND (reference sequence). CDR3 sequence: CASSIALQGGYTF. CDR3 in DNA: TGTGCCAGTAGTATAGCTCTCCAGGGAGGCTACACCTTC. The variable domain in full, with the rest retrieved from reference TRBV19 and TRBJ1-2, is DGGITQSPKYLFRKEGQNVTLSCEQNLNHDAMYWYRQDPGQGLRLIYYSQIVNDFQKGDIAEGYSVSREKKESFPLTVTSAQKNPTAFYLCASSIALQGGYTFGSGTRLTVV.

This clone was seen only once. The CDR3 nucleotides read TGTGCCAGCAGTGTTACGGGACAGCTTATATCAGCCCAGCATTTT. As protein: CASSVTGQLISAQHF. The chain couples TRBV2 to TRBJ1-5; 7 bases are a match to TRBD1. Trimming removed 4 bases from V and 11 bases from J; junction bases left unmatched: 14. Germline loops: CDR1 SNHLY, CDR2 FYNNEI. The CDR3 spans 15 residues.

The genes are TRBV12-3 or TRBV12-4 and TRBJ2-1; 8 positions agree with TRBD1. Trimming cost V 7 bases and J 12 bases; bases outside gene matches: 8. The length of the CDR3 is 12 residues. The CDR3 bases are TGTGCCAGCACACTTAGGACAGGGCGGCAGTTCTTC. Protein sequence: CASTLRTGRQFF.

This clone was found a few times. CDR3 residues: CASSPTLEASGNTIYF. CDR3 bases: TGTGCCAGCTCACCAACTTTGGAGGCGTCTGGAAACACCATATATTTT. The chain combines TRBV18 with TRBJ1-3; no clear D gene. Trimming took 2 bases from V and 1 from J, leaving 12 bases between them. The CDR3 has 16 residues. Germline CDR1 reads KGHSH; CDR2 reads LQKENI. The variable domain in full, with the rest retrieved from reference TRBV18 and TRBJ1-3, is NAGVMQNPRHLVRRRGQEARLRCSPMKGHSHVYWYRQLPEEGLKFMVYLQKENIIDESGMPKERFSAEFPKEGPSILRIQQVVRGDSAAYFCASSPTLEASGNTIYFGEGSWLTVV.

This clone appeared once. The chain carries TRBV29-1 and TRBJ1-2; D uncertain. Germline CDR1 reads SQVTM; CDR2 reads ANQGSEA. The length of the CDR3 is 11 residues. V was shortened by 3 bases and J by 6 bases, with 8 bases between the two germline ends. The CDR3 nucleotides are TGCAGCGTTGATCGGTCTAATGGCTACACCTTC. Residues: CSVDRSNGYTF.

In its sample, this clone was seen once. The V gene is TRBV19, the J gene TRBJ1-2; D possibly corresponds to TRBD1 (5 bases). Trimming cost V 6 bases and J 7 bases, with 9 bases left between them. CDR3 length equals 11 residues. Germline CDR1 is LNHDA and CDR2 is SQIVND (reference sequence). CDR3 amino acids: CASREGPGYTF. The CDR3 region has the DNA TGTGCCAGTAGGGAGGGGCCTGGCTACACCTTC.

CDR3 protein: CASSQEGQVGFFTEAFF. DNA of the CDR3: TGTGCCAGCAGCCAAGAGGGACAGGTGGGTTTTTTCACTGAAGCTTTCTTT. V usage is TRBV3-1 (or the pseudogene TRBV3-2) and J usage is TRBJ1-1, with 8 positions matching TRBD1. The germline V gene encodes CDR1 LGHDT and CDR2 YNNKEL (reference sequence). V lost 0 bases and J lost 4; bases outside the gene matches: 10. This CDR3 contains 17 residues.

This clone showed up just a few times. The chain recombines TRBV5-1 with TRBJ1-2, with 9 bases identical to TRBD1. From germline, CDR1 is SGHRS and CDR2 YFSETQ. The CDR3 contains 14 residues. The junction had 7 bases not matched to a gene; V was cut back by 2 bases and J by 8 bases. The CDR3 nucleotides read TGCGCCAGCAGCTTCAGAACAGGGGGCAGCGGCTACACCTTC. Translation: CASSFRTGGSGYTF.

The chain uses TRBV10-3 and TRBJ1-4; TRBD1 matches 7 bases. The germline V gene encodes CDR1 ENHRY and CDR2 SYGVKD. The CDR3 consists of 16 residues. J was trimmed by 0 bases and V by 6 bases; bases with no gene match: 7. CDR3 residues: CAISPTGDATNEKLFF. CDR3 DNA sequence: TGTGCCATCAGCCCTACAGGGGATGCAACTAATGAAAAACTGTTTTTT.

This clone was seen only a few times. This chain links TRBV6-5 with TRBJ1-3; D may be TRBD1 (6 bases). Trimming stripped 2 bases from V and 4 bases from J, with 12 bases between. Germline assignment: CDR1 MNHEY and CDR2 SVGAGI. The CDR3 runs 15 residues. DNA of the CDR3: TGTGCCAGCAGTTACAGAGGGGGATCAGGAAACACCATATATTTT. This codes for CASSYRGGSGNTIYF.

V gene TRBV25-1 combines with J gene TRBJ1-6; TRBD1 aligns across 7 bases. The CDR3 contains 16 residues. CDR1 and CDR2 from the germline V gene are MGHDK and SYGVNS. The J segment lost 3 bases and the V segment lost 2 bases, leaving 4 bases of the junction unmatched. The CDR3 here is CASSEQGVGYNSPLHF. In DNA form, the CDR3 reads TGTGCCAGCAGTGAACAGGGGGTAGGCTATAATTCACCCCTCCACTTT.

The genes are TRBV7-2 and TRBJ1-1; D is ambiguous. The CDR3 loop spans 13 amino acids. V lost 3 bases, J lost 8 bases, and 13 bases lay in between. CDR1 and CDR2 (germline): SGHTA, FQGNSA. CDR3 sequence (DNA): TGTGCCAGCAGCTTGAGTCTCAGCGGCGAAGCTTTCTTT. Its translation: CASSLSLSGEAFF. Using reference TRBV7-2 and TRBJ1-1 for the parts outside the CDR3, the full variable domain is GAGVSQSPSNKVTEKGKDVELRCDPISGHTALYWYRQSLGQGLEFLIYFQGNSAPDKSGLPSDRFSAERTGGSVSTLTIQRTQQEDSAVYLCASSLSLSGEAFFGQGTRLTVV.

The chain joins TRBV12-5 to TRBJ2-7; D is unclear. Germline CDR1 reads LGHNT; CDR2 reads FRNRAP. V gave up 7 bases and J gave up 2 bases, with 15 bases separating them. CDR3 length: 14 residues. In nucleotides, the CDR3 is TGTGCTAGTGCCCAACAGTTGGGCCCCTACGAGCAGTACTTC. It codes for CASAQQLGPYEQYF.

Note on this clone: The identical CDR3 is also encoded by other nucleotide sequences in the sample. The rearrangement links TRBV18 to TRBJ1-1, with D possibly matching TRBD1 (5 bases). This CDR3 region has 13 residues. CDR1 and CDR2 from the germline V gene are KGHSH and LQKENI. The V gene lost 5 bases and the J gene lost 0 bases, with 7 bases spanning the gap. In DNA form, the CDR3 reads TGTGCCAGCTCAACAGGTTTGAACACTGAAGCTTTCTTT. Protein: CASSTGLNTEAFF.

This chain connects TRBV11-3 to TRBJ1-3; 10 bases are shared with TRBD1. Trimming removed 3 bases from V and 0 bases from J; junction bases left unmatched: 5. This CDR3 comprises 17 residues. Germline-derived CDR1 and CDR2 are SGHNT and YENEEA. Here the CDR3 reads CASSFRGQGISGNTIYF. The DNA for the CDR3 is TGTGCCAGCAGCTTCAGGGGACAGGGGATCTCTGGAAACACCATATATTTT.

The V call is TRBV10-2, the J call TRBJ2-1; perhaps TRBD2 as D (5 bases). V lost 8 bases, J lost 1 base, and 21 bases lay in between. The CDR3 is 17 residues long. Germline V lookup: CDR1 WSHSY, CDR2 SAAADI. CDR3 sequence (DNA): TGCGCCAGCTCCCACCCTTTTGCAGCGGTATCCTACAATGAGCAGTTCTTC. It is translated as CASSHPFAAVSYNEQFF.